Reported below is one T cell receptor beta chain. The sample originates from a study of cytomegalovirus exposure and HLA in healthy donors. Vbeta (60) and Jbeta (13) primers were used in the PCR. The table came from immunoSEQ multiplex PCR; TCRdb's copy has only in-frame clones and leaves some out. Here the sample spans about 140,000 clones, 80% to 85% being singletons. The ends lost 6 bases at V and 3 bases at J; junction bases unmatched: 8. In germline, CDR1 is MNHNS, CDR2 SASEGT. The CDR3 is 15 residues long. This rearrangement joins TRBV6-1 to TRBJ1-5; 7 bases line up with TRBD1. Material for sequencing was PBMCs. This clonotype originated in a woman in her forties or fifties in good health and CMV-seropositive. CDR3 DNA: TGTGCCAGCAGAAGTACAGGGGACACCAATCAGCCCCAGCATTTT. This translates into CASRSTGDTNQPQHF.